This T cell receptor beta chain was profiled in a study of cytomegalovirus exposure and HLA in healthy donors. Study-wide results and caveats: Researchers catalogued roughly 170 TCR beta chains as cytomegalovirus-associated. Confirmation was obtained in vitro that a few CMV-associated chains are specific for CMV antigens. Cytomegalovirus status, reportedly, was diagnosed with high specificity and sensitivity by the classifier.

Using immunoSEQ multiplex PCR, the repertoire was profiled, and TCRdb retains in-frame clones only, with some absent. The sample lists under 200,000 clones; about 89% were seen once. A roughly 130-subject validation cohort, separate from the 666-subject first cohort, supplied the donors. V gave up 5 bases and J gave up 1 base; unmatched junction bases: 17. Germline V CDR1 and CDR2: SGHDT, YYEEEE. CDR3 length: 18 residues. Comment on this clone: Its antigen is unknown.

Sequencing used PBMCs. The chain joins TRBV5-6 to TRBJ1-1; 7 nucleotides line up with TRBD1. The TCR originated in a woman between 18 and 30 years old in good health and CMV-seropositive. CDR3 nucleotide sequence: TGTGCCAGCAGAGAATATACGACAGGGAGAGTTGGGAACACTGAAGCTTTCTTT. This sequence encodes CASREYTTGRVGNTEAFF.